Listed below are T cell receptor beta chains from one sample, sequenced in a study of breast tumors, draining lymph nodes, adjacent tissues. MiXCR, applied by TCRdb to the multiplex PCR reads, yields one record per CDR3 protein. This table has around 150,000 distinct CDR3 sequences, around a third appearing once. Sequenced: axillary lymph node tissue. The receptors originated from a female donor with breast cancer. Some clones in this sample may be carry-over from other donors' samples. Both conserved end residues are part of each CDR3. D genes are given only for firm matches. A clone size is listed for some rows: how often the clone was seen (once, few, many), or a class if it is expanded.

cdr3_aa cdr3_nt clone_size j_call d_call v_call cdr3_length
CASSLDFRENTEAFF TGTGCCAGCAGTTTAGATTTCAGGGAGAACACTGAAGCTTTCTTT - TRBJ1-1 - TRBV12-3/TRBV12-4 15
CASRDREKLEQYF TGTGCCAGTAGGGACAGGGAAAAGTTAGAGCAGTACTTC many TRBJ2-7 TRBD1 TRBV19 13
CADRFGNQPQHF TGTGCCGACAGGTTTGGCAATCAGCCCCAGCATTTT - TRBJ1-5 - TRBV2 12
CASSSNLLAGEQYF TGTGCCAGCAGCTCAAACTTGCTAGCGGGGGAGCAGTACTTC many TRBJ2-7 TRBD2 TRBV6-2/TRBV6-3 14
CAWSLGINYGYTF TGTGCCTGGAGTCTGGGGATTAACTATGGCTACACCTTC many TRBJ1-2 - TRBV30 13
CSADDLQQPQHF TGCAGTGCCGATGACTTACAACAGCCCCAGCATTTT many TRBJ1-5 - TRBV20-1 12
CSARARDRGDFNSPLHF TGCAGTGCTAGAGCCCGGGACAGGGGTGATTTTAATTCACCCCTCCACTTT many TRBJ1-6 TRBD1 TRBV20-1 17
CASSHSIRPGTSGEEETQYF TGTGCCAGCAGTCACTCGATACGACCCGGGACTAGCGGCGAAGAAGAGACCCAGTACTTC - TRBJ2-5 TRBD2 TRBV6-5 20
CASSPQSTGLAGISNQPQHF TGTGCCAGCAGTCCACAGAGCACAGGGCTAGCGGGGATAAGCAATCAGCCCCAGCATTTT few TRBJ1-5 - TRBV6-5 20
CASRAVGGYNSPLHF TGTGCCAGCAGGGCAGTGGGGGGCTATAATTCACCCCTCCACTTT many TRBJ1-6 - TRBV6-1 15
CASSFLGNSPLHF TGTGCCAGCAGTTTCTTGGGAAACTCACCCCTCCACTTT many TRBJ1-6 - TRBV27 13
CASSLTGAVGTEAFF TGCGCCAGCAGCCTTACAGGGGCCGTGGGCACTGAAGCTTTCTTT - TRBJ1-1 TRBD1 TRBV5-1 15
CSVRVNTEASF TGCAGTGTCCGGGTGAACACTGAAGCTTCCTTT - TRBJ1-1 - TRBV20-1 11
CSARRHGTGAYEQYF TGCAGTGCCAGAAGACATGGGACAGGGGCCTACGAGCAGTACTTC many TRBJ2-7 TRBD1 TRBV20-1 15
CSVATGYEKLFF TGCAGCGTAGCTACAGGGTATGAAAAACTGTTTTTT few TRBJ1-4 - TRBV29-1 12
CASIGQGIRQTNYGYTF TGTGCCAGCATCGGGCAAGGGATACGTCAAACTAACTATGGCTACACCTTC many TRBJ1-2 - TRBV2 17
CASSRGAGEKLVF TGTGCCAGCAGCCGTGGGGCAGGTGAAAAACTGGTTTTT - TRBJ1-4 - TRBV7-9 13
CASSSPSAGVPQYF TGTGCCAGCAGTTCCCCTAGCGCGGGTGTACCCCAGTACTTC many TRBJ2-5 - TRBV6-5 14
CASQKGDWKGYTF TGTGCCAGCCAGAAGGGGGATTGGAAGGGCTACACCTTC many TRBJ1-2 - TRBV6-6 13
CASHAPTARGASTYEQYF TGTGCCAGTCATGCCCCGACGGCTCGGGGGGCGAGTACCTACGAGCAGTACTTC once TRBJ2-7 - TRBV6-6 18
CASSFGGGNTIYF TGTGCCAGCAGCTTTGGGGGTGGAAACACCATATATTTT many TRBJ1-3 - TRBV5-4 13
CASSMSPAGGTDTQYF TGTGCCAGTAGTATGTCTCCAGCGGGGGGCACAGATACGCAGTATTTT many TRBJ2-3 TRBD2 TRBV19 16
CASSPAGLAGGSGELFF TGTGCCAGTAGCCCCGCGGGGCTAGCGGGGGGTAGTGGGGAGCTGTTTTTT many TRBJ2-2 TRBD2 TRBV19 17
CANSLDAGEKLLF TGTGCCAACAGCTTGGATGCGGGAGAAAAACTGCTTTTT - TRBJ1-4 - TRBV7-3 13
CASSQAGIEGATEAFF TGTGCCAGCAGCCAAGCAGGAATAGAGGGTGCCACTGAAGCTTTCTTT many TRBJ1-1 - TRBV3-1 16
CASSEARSGNTIYF TGTGCCAGCAGTGAAGCGCGAAGTGGAAACACCATATATTTT many TRBJ1-3 - TRBV2 14
CASSPGTSADNEQFF TGTGCCAGCTCACCTGGGACTAGCGCTGACAATGAGCAGTTCTTC many TRBJ2-1 TRBD2 TRBV18 15
CASSQDRVSIYF TGCGCCAGCAGCCAAGACCGGGTTTCCATATATTTT - TRBJ1-3 - TRBV4-1 12
CASSMDANTEAFF TGTGCCAGTAGTATGGACGCGAACACTGAAGCTTTCTTT - TRBJ1-1 - TRBV19 13
CASSISSRGNEQFF TGTGCCAGTAGTATCAGCTCCCGGGGCAATGAGCAGTTCTTC - TRBJ2-1 - TRBV19 14
CASSEGSSLGQPQYF TGCGCCAGCAGTGAGGGGTCGTCCTTAGGGCAGCCCCAGTACTTC - TRBJ2-5 - TRBV4-3 15
CASSTDRGEQYF TGCGCCAGCAGCACGGACAGGGGCGAGCAGTACTTC many TRBJ2-7 TRBD1 TRBV5-1 12
CASSIRPQRGDGTGELFF TGTGCCAGCAGCATCCGACCCCAGCGGGGGGATGGCACCGGGGAGCTGTTTTTT - TRBJ2-2 TRBD2 TRBV7-3 18
CASSQSPQGRESPLHF TGTGCCAGTAGCCAGTCCCCACAGGGGAGGGAATCACCCCTCCACTTT - TRBJ1-6 TRBD1 TRBV19 16
CSARTGGGNTIYF TGCAGTGCTAGGACAGGGGGTGGAAACACCATATATTTT many TRBJ1-3 TRBD1 TRBV20-1 13
CASSLMTVASTDTQYF TGTGCCAGCAGCTTAATGACAGTCGCTAGCACAGATACGCAGTATTTT many TRBJ2-3 - TRBV11-2 16
CASSWRGTGDSPLHF TGTGCCAGCAGCTGGAGGGGGACAGGGGATTCACCCCTCCACTTT - TRBJ1-6 TRBD1 TRBV5-8 15
CASSLDTGGTGELFF TGTGCTAGCAGCTTAGACACCGGTGGGACCGGGGAGCTGTTTTTT many TRBJ2-2 - TRBV7-7 15
CSVQRGTGYSPLHF TGCAGCGTTCAAAGGGGAACAGGCTATTCCCCCCTCCACTTT - TRBJ1-6 - TRBV29-1 14
CSADPDYEQYF TGCAGTGCCGATCCCGACTACGAGCAGTACTTC many TRBJ2-7 - TRBV20-1 11
CASSYGTGVATGELFF TGTGCCAGTAGTTACGGGACAGGGGTTGCCACCGGGGAGCTGTTTTTT many TRBJ2-2 TRBD1 TRBV19 16
CSVGGTAGLNTDTQYF TGCAGCGTTGGGGGAACTGCGGGACTCAACACAGATACGCAGTATTTT many TRBJ2-3 - TRBV29-1 16
CASSYLDSRNEELFF TGTGCCAGCAGTTATTTGGACAGCCGAAATGAAGAACTGTTTTTT - TRBJ1-4 - TRBV6-5 15
CASSLGPGNGYTF TGTGCCAGCAGCTTAGGGCCGGGGAATGGCTACACCTTC many TRBJ1-2 - TRBV7-9 13
CASSQASQGTDTQYF TGTGCCAGCAGTCAGGCTTCCCAAGGAACAGATACGCAGTATTTT many TRBJ2-3 - TRBV12-3/TRBV12-4 15
CASSEPTGPNEKLLF TGTGCCAGCAGTGAACCGACAGGCCCTAATGAAAAACTGCTTTTC - TRBJ1-4 - TRBV7-6 15
CATDFMAPTF TGTGCCACCGACTTTATGGCACCTACCTTC - TRBJ1-2 - TRBV7-9 10
CASRPRSLQGGNLNSPLHF TGTGCCAGCAGACCTCGGTCGTTACAGGGAGGGAACCTTAATTCACCCCTCCACTTT - TRBJ1-6 - TRBV2 19
CAGSFGPGAGPLHF TGTGCCGGCAGTTTCGGCCCGGGTGCCGGCCCCCTCCACTTT - TRBJ1-6 - TRBV12-3/TRBV12-4 14